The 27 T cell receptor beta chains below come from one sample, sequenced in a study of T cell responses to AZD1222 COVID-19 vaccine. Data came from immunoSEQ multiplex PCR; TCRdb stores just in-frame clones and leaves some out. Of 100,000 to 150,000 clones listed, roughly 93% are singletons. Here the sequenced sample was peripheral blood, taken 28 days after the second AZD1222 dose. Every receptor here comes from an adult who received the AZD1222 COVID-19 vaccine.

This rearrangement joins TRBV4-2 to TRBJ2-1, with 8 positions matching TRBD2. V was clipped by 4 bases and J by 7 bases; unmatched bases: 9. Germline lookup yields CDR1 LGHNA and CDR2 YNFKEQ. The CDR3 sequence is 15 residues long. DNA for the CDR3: TGTGCCAGCAGCCCCTCCAGGACTAGCAGGAATGAGCAGTTCTTC. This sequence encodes CASSPSRTSRNEQFF.

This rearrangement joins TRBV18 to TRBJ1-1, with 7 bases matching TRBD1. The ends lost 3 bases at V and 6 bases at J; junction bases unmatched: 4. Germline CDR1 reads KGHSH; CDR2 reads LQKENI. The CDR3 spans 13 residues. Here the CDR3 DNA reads TGTGCCAGCTCACCTACAGGGGACGCTGAAGCTTTCTTT. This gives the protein CASSPTGDAEAFF.

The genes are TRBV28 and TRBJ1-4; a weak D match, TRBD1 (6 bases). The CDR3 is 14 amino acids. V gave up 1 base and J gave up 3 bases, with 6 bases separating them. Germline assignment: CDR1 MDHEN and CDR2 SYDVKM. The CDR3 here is CASSLSGANEKLFF. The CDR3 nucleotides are TGTGCCAGCAGTTTATCAGGGGCTAATGAAAAACTGTTTTTT. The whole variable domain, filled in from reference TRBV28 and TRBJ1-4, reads DVKVTQSSRYLVKRTGEKVFLECVQDMDHENMFWYRQDPGLGLRLIYFSYDVKMKEKGDIPEGYSVSREKKERFSLILESASTNQTSMYLCASSLSGANEKLFFGSGTQLSVL.

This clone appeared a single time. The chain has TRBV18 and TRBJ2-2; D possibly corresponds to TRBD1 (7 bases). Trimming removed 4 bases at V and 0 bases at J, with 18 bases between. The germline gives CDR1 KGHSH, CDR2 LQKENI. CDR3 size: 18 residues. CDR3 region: CASSRGTAGHPNTGELFF. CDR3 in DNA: TGTGCCAGCTCACGAGGGACAGCGGGCCACCCGAACACCGGGGAGCTGTTTTTT.

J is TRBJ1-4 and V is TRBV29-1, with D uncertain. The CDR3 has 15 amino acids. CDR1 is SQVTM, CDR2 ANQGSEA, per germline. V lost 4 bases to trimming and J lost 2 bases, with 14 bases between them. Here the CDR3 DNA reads TGCAGCGTTGCCGGAGGTGCGCAGACTAATGAAAAACTGTTTTTT. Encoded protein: CSVAGGAQTNEKLFF. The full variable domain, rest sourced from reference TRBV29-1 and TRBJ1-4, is SAVISQKPSRDICQRGTSLTIQCQVDSQVTMMFWYRQQPGQSLTLIATANQGSEATYESGFVIDKFPISRPNLTFSTLTVSNMSPEDSSIYLCSVAGGAQTNEKLFFGSGTQLSVL.

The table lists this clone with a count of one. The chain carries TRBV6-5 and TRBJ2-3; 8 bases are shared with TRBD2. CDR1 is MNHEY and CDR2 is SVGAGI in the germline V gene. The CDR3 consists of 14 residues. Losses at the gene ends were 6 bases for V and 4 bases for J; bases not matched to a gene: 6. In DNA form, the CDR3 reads TGTGCCAGCAGAAGCGGGAGACAGTCAGATACGCAGTATTTT. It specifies CASRSGRQSDTQYF.

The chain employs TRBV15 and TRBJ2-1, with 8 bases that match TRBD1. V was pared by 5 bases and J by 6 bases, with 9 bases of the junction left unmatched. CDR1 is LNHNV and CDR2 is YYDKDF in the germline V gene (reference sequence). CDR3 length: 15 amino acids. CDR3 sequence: CATSSWTGLGNEQFF. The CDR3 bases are TGTGCCACCAGCTCTTGGACAGGGCTGGGCAATGAGCAGTTCTTC. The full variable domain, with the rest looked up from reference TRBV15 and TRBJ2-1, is DAMVIQNPRYQVTQFGKPVTLSCSQTLNHNVMYWYQQKSSQAPKLLFHYYDKDFNNEADTPDNFQSRRPNTSFCFLDIRSPGLGDTAMYLCATSSWTGLGNEQFFGPGTRLTVL.

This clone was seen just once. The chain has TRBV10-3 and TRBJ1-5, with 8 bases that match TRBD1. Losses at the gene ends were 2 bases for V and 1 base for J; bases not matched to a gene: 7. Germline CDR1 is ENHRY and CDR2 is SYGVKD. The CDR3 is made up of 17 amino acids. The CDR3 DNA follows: TGTGCCATCAGTGAGGACAGGGGTATTAGGAGCAATCAGCCCCAGCATTTT. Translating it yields CAISEDRGIRSNQPQHF.

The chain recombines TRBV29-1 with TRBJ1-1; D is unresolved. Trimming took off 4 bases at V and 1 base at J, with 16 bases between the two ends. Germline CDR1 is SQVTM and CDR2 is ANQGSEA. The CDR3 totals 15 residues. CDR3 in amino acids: CSVVGTADSNTEAFF. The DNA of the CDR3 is TGCAGCGTTGTTGGTACGGCGGACTCGAACACTGAAGCTTTCTTT.

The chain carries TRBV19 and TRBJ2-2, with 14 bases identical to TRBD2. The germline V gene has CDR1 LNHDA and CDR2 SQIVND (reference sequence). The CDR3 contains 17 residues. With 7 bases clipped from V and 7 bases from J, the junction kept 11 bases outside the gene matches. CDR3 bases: TGTGCCAGTACCCTTCGGACTAGCGGGAGGTATGGCGGGGAGCTGTTTTTT. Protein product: CASTLRTSGRYGGELFF.

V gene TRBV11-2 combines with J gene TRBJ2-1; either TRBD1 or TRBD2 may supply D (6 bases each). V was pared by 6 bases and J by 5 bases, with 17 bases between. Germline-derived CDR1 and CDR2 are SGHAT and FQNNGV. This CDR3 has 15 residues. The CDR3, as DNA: TGTGCCAGCAGAACCGGGGGCGGAGTACACAATGAGCAGTTCTTC. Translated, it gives CASRTGGGVHNEQFF.

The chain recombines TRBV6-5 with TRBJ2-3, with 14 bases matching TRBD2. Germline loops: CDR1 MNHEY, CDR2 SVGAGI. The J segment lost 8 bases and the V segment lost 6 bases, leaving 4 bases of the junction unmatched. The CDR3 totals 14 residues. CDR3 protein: CASSLGLAGGTQYF. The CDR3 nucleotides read TGTGCCAGCAGCCTTGGACTAGCGGGAGGTACGCAGTATTTT.

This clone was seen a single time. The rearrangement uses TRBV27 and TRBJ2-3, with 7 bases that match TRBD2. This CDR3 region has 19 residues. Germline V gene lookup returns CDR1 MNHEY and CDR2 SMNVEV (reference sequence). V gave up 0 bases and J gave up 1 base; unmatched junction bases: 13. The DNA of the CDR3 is TGTGCCAGCAGTTTATCGCGCGCAGCGGGATCGCGGGGCACAGATACGCAGTATTTT. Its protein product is CASSLSRAAGSRGTDTQYF.

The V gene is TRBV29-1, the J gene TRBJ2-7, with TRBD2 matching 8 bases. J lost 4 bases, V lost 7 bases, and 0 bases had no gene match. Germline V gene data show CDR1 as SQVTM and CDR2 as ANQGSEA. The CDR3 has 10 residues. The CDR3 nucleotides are TGCAGCGGCGGGAGGTACGAGCAGTACTTC. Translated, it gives CSGGRYEQYF.

CDR3 protein: CASSRDRQETQYF. In DNA, the CDR3 is TGTGCCAGCAGCCGGGACAGACAAGAGACCCAGTACTTC. The chain uses TRBV6-5 and TRBJ2-5, with 7 bases fitting TRBD1. V gave up 6 bases and J gave up 2 bases; unmatched junction bases: 3. CDR1 and CDR2 (germline): MNHEY, SVGAGI. The CDR3 consists of 13 residues.

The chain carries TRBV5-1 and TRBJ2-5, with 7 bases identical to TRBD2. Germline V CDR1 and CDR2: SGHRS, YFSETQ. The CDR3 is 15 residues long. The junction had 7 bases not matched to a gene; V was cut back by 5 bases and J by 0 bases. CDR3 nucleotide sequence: TGCGCCAGCAGGAGAGGCGGGAGATACCAAGAGACCCAGTACTTC. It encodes CASRRGGRYQETQYF. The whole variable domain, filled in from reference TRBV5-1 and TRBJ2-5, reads KAGVTQTPRYLIKTRGQQVTLSCSPISGHRSVSWYQQTPGQGLQFLFEYFSETQRNKGNFPGRFSGRQFSNSRSEMNVSTLELGDSALYLCASRRGGRYQETQYFGPGTRLLVL.

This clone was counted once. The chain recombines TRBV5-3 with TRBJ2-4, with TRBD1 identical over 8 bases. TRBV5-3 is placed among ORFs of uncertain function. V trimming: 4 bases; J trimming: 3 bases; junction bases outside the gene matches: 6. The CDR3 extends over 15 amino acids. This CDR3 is CARSPQGAGKNIQYF. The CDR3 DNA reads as TGTGCCAGAAGCCCCCAGGGGGCCGGCAAAAACATTCAGTACTTC.

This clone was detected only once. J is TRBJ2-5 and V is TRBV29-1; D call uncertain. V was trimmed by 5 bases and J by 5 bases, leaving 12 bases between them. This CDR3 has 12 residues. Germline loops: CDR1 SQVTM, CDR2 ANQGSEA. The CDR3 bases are TGCAGCGTTACGTCCGGGCAGGAGACCCAGTACTTC. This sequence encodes CSVTSGQETQYF.

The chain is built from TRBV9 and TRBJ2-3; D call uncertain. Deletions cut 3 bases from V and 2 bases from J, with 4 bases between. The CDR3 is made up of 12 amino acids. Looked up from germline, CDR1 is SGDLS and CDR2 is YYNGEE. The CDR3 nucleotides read TGTGCCAGCAGCGCCGCCACAGATACGCAGTATTTT. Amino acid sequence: CASSAATDTQYF. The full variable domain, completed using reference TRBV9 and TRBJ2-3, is DSGVTQTPKHLITATGQRVTLRCSPRSGDLSVYWYQQSLDQGLQFLIQYYNGEERAKGNILERFSAQQFPDLHSELNLSSLELGDSALYFCASSAATDTQYFGPGTRLTVL.

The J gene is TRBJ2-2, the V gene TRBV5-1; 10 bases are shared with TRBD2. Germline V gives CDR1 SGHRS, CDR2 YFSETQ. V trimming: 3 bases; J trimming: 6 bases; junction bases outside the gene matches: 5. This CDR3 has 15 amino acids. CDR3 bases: TGCGCCAGCAGCTCGACTAGCGGGTACCCCGGGGAGCTGTTTTTT. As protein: CASSSTSGYPGELFF.

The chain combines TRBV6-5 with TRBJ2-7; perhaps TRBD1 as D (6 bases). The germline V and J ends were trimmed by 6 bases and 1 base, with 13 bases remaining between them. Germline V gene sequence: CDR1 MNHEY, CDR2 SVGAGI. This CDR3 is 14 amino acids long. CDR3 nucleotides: TGTGCCAGCAGCTTCCCAGGGACATCCTACGAGCAGTACTTC. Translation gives CASSFPGTSYEQYF.

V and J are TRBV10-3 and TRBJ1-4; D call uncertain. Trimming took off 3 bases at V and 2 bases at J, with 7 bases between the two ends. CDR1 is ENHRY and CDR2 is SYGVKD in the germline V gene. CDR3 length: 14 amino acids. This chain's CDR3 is CAISDGLTNEKLFF. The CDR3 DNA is TGTGCCATCAGTGACGGACTGACTAATGAAAAACTGTTTTTT.

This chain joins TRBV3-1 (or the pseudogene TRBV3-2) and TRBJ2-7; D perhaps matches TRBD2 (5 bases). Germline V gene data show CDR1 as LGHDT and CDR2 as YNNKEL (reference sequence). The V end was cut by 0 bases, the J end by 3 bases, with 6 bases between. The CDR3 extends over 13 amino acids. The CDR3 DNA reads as TGTGCCAGCAGCCAAGAGGGAGTCTACGAGCAGTACTTC. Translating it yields CASSQEGVYEQYF.

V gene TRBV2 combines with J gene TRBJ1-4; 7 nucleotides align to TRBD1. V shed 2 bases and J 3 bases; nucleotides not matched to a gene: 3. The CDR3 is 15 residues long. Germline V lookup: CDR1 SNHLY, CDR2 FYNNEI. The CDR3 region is CASSEITGANEKLFF. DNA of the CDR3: TGTGCCAGCAGTGAAATCACAGGGGCTAATGAAAAACTGTTTTTT.

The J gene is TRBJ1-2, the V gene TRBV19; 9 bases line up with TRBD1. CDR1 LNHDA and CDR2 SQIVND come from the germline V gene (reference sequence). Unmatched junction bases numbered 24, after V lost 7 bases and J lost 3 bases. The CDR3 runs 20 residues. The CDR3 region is CASTLWDRTGGAIQYYGYTF. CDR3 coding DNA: TGTGCCAGTACCCTATGGGACCGAACAGGGGGCGCCATCCAATACTATGGCTACACCTTC.

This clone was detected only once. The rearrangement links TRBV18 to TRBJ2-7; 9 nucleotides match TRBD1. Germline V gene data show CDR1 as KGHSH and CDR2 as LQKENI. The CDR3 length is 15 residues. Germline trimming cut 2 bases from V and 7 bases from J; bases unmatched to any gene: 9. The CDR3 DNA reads TGTGCCAGCTCACCAGGTTTGGGACAGGGTCAAGAGCAGTACTTC. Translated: CASSPGLGQGQEQYF.

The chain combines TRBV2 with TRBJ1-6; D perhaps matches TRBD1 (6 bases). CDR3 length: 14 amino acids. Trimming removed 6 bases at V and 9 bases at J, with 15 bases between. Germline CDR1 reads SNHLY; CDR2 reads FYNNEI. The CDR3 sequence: CASSPGHTSSPLHF. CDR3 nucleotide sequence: TGTGCCAGCAGCCCGGGACATACTAGTTCACCCCTCCACTTT.